The 3 T cell receptor beta chains listed next were all sequenced from one sample in a study of cytomegalovirus exposure and HLA in healthy donors. PCR employed 60 Vbeta and 13 Jbeta primers. Data came from immunoSEQ multiplex PCR; TCRdb stores just in-frame clones and leaves some out. This repertoire includes 150,000 to 200,000 clones. The sample consisted of PBMCs. All receptors derive from a woman between 18 and 29 years old in good health and CMV-seropositive.

This chain joins TRBV5-4 and TRBJ2-7, with 9 bases matching TRBD2. CDR1 and CDR2 (germline): SGHNT, YYREEE (reference sequence). CDR3 size: 16 residues. With V trimmed by 0 bases and J by 1 base, 5 bases remained unmatched. In DNA form, the CDR3 reads TGTGCCAGCAGCTTGGCCGGTCTAGCGGGATCCTACGAGCAGTACTTC. Residues: CASSLAGLAGSYEQYF.

This chain links TRBV5-6 with TRBJ2-1; D uncertain. V was shortened by 0 bases and J by 6 bases, with 10 bases between the two germline ends. This CDR3 has 14 amino acids. Germline values: CDR1 SGHDT, CDR2 YYEEEE. The DNA for the CDR3 is TGTGCCAGCAGCTTGGCCAAGACTCGCAATGAGCAGTTCTTC. It specifies CASSLAKTRNEQFF.

The V call is TRBV5-1, the J call TRBJ2-1; 7 bases align to TRBD2. Germline CDR1 SGHRS, CDR2 YFSETQ. This CDR3 spans 15 amino acids. The V gene end was trimmed by 0 bases and the J gene end by 7 bases; junction bases not matched to a gene: 7. CDR3 in DNA: TGCGCCAGCAGCTTGGGGCTGGAGCGGGGAAATGAGCAGTTCTTC. Its protein is CASSLGLERGNEQFF.